The T cell receptor (beta chain) under discussion was sequenced for a study of blood T cells in healthy people across ages. Whole-study findings and limits: It was held that diversity estimates obtained from one million T cells represented underestimates. Greater diversity and more naive CD4+ cells were seen in long-lived donors than in aged donors.

About this clonotype itself: Its antigen is unknown.

Combining a sample-barcoded 5' primer with a J-beta primer mix, a second PCR ran for 7 to 11 cycles. The template-switch adaptor, which had 12 random nucleotides, put a tag on each cDNA molecule. At least 3 million CDR3-containing paired-end reads were obtained per sample. In TCRdb, the 5' RACE reads were re-called with MiXCR into one record per CDR3 protein. The profile shows roughly 1,700,000 distinct CDR3 sequences, about 28% of them singletons. The V and J ends lost 0 bases and 0 bases respectively, with 6 bases between them. Germline V CDR1 and CDR2: SGDLS, YYNGEE. The CDR3 is made up of 14 amino acids.

The receptor comes from a woman aged 30 to 39 in good health. This sequence joins TRBV9 and TRBJ1-1, with D hard to call. Sample: blood. In DNA form, the CDR3 reads TGTGCCAGCAGCGTAGATCCGTTGAACACTGAAGCTTTCTTT. This gives the protein CASSVDPLNTEAFF.